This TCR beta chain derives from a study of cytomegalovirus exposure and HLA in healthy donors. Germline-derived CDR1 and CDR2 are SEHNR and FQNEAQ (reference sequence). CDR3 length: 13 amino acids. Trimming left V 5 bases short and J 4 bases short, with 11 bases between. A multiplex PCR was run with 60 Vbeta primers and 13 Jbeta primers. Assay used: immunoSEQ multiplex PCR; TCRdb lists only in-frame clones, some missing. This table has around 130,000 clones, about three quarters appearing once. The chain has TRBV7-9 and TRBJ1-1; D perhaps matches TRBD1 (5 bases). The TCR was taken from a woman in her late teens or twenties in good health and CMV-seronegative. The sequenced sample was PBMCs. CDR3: CASSKDSLTEAFF. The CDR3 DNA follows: TGTGCCAGCAGCAAAGACAGCCTCACTGAAGCTTTCTTT.